What follows are 5 T cell receptor beta chains derived from one specimen sequenced in a study of cytomegalovirus exposure and HLA in healthy donors (dated by TCRdb to about 2017). The library was built by means of the immunoSEQ multiplex PCR assay. For the multiplex PCR, a mixture combining 60 forward primers for TCR Vbeta segments and 13 reverse primers for TCR Jbeta segments was used. Here the immuneACCESS table is served through TCRdb, limited to in-frame sequences with V and J called. Missing clones are a known gap in these copies; in checked studies unresolved V genes cover under half, and the rest lacks a known reason. The sample table records 100,000 to 150,000 clones; roughly three fifths of these occur just once. Of the sample, about 1.5% falls within the top ten clones. The specimen sequenced was PBMCs. The receptors derive from a man aged 18-30 years in good health and CMV-seronegative.

The chain has TRBV19 and TRBJ2-7, with 7 bases aligning to TRBD1. The V gene end was trimmed by 3 bases and the J gene end by 1 base; junction bases not matched to a gene: 6. CDR1 and CDR2 from the germline V gene are LNHDA and SQIVND (reference sequence). This CDR3 region has 15 residues. The CDR3 DNA is TGTGCCAGTAGTATCGCGGACAGGCCATCCTACGAGCAGTACTTC. As protein: CASSIADRPSYEQYF.

This chain joins TRBV2 and TRBJ2-2; unclear D gene. Trimming left V 6 bases short and J 5 bases short, with 13 bases between. The CDR3 has 14 amino acids. Germline CDR1 SNHLY, CDR2 FYNNEI. CDR3: CASSLKPGTGELFF. CDR3 DNA sequence: TGTGCCAGCAGCTTAAAGCCCGGGACCGGGGAGCTGTTTTTT.

The rearrangement uses TRBV7-9 and TRBJ2-1, with a possible D match to TRBD1 (7 bases). Germline-derived CDR1 and CDR2 are SEHNR and FQNEAQ (reference sequence). Trimming stripped 7 bases from V and 6 bases from J, with 19 bases between. CDR3 length: 15 amino acids. CDR3 residues: CASIFRGEEGNEQFF. In DNA form, the CDR3 reads TGTGCCAGCATCTTCAGGGGGGAAGAGGGCAATGAGCAGTTCTTC.

The chain carries TRBV5-8 and TRBJ1-1; 8 bases align to TRBD1. The CDR3 sequence is 16 residues long. The ends lost 2 bases at V and 7 bases at J; junction bases unmatched: 13. From germline, CDR1 is SGHTS and CDR2 YDEGEE. The CDR3 DNA reads as TGTGCCAGCAGCTTCGAACAGGGGGTACTTCTCCGTGAAGCTTTCTTT. Translating it yields CASSFEQGVLLREAFF.

This chain connects TRBV6-5 to TRBJ2-1, with a weak D call TRBD1 (5 bases). The V end was cut by 9 bases, the J end by 10 bases, with 19 bases between. Per germline, CDR1 MNHEY and CDR2 SVGAGI. The CDR3 totals 13 residues. As DNA, the CDR3 is TGTGCCAGTGGGGCTGGCCTCAACGGGGAGCAGTTCTTC. Encoded protein: CASGAGLNGEQFF.